Listed here are 28 T cell receptor beta chains from one sample, sequenced in a study of blood T cell repertoires in COVID-19. The method was immunoSEQ multiplex PCR; TCRdb's version includes in-frame clones alone and lacks a portion of them. The data show under 60,000 clones, around nine tenths seen once. The sequenced sample was peripheral blood. The receptors were sampled from a human donor with active COVID-19. The donor label of this sample is uncertain.

The gene calls are TRBV28 and TRBJ2-2, with 7 bases lining up with TRBD2. CDR1 MDHEN and CDR2 SYDVKM come from the germline V gene. Trimming took 11 bases from V and 7 from J; bases not matched to a gene: 22. CDR3 size: 17 residues. In nucleotides, the CDR3 is TGTGCCCTAGCACCTCAGCCCACAACCAGCGGGATCGGGGAGCTGTTTTTT. It specifies CALAPQPTTSGIGELFF. Looking up the rest from reference TRBV28 and TRBJ2-2 gives the full variable domain: DVKVTQSSRYLVKRTGEKVFLECVQDMDHENMFWYRQDPGLGLRLIYFSYDVKMKEKGDIPEGYSVSREKKERFSLILESASTNQTSMYLCALAPQPTTSGIGELFFGEGSRLTVL.

For this clone: The junction departs from germline at one end; a sequencing error may be responsible. This chain joins TRBV7-7 and TRBJ2-5, with D perhaps matching TRBD2 (5 bases). The CDR3 is 15 amino acids. Germline CDR1 SSHAT, CDR2 FNYEAQ (reference sequence). The DNA of the CDR3 is TGTGCTAGCAGCTTAGCGATAGCAAGCCAAGAGACCCAGTACTTC. Amino acid sequence: CASSLAIASQETQYF.

The V and J genes are TRBV7-8 and TRBJ1-6, with 8 bases lining up with TRBD1. The germline CDR1 and CDR2 sequences are SGHVS and FQNEAQ. The CDR3 length is 17 residues. V trimming: 4 bases; J trimming: 0 bases; junction bases outside the gene matches: 5. The CDR3 region has the DNA TGTGCCAGCAGCTATAGGACAGGGAGCTCCTATAATTCACCCCTCCACTTT. Residues: CASSYRTGSSYNSPLHF.

The gene calls are TRBV9 and TRBJ2-7; TRBD2 might be the D (5 bases). Germline V lookup: CDR1 SGDLS, CDR2 YYNGEE. V lost 0 bases and J lost 2, with 15 bases in between. This CDR3 spans 16 amino acids. As DNA, the CDR3 is TGTGCCAGCAGCGTAGCTGAAGGACTTGGAGCCTACGAGCAGTACTTC. This encodes CASSVAEGLGAYEQYF.

The chain is built from TRBV20-1 and TRBJ1-1; D not resolved. V was shortened by 1 base and J by 5 bases, with 5 bases between the two germline ends. The CDR3 is made up of 11 amino acids. Germline CDR1 reads DFQATT; CDR2 reads SNEGSKA (reference sequence). This CDR3 is CSARVETEAFF. The DNA for the CDR3 is TGCAGTGCTAGAGTTGAGACTGAAGCTTTCTTT.

Only one count was recorded for this clone. The rearrangement links TRBV6-5 to TRBJ2-7; the D gene is possibly TRBD2 (5 bases). The germline gives CDR1 MNHEY, CDR2 SVGAGI. The CDR3 totals 14 residues. V shed 2 bases and J shed 3 bases, with 11 bases lying between them. CDR3 nucleotides: TGTGCCAGCAGTTACGTGGACGGAGGCTACGAGCAGTACTTC. It yields the protein CASSYVDGGYEQYF.

V and J are TRBV3-1 (or the pseudogene TRBV3-2) and TRBJ2-1; TRBD2 agrees at 10 bases. The CDR3 covers 14 residues. Germline values: CDR1 LGHDT, CDR2 YNNKEL (reference sequence). The junction had 4 bases not matched to a gene; V was cut back by 5 bases and J by 6 bases. This chain's CDR3 is CASSESSGSNEQFF. The CDR3 coding sequence is TGTGCCAGCAGCGAATCTAGCGGGAGCAATGAGCAGTTCTTC.

In this sample, this clone turned up once. This sequence joins TRBV4-3 and TRBJ2-7; 9 nucleotides align to TRBD2. This CDR3 is 16 amino acids long. V shed 3 bases, J shed 4 bases, and the junction held 10 bases outside the gene matches. Germline V gives CDR1 LGHNA, CDR2 YSLEER. CDR3 bases: TGCGCCAGCAGCCATGAGGGGGCGGGAGGGATTTACGAGCAGTACTTC. This codes for CASSHEGAGGIYEQYF.

The rearrangement links TRBV5-8 to TRBJ2-1, with 14 bases aligning to TRBD2. The CDR3 length is 17 residues. Germline values: CDR1 SGHTS, CDR2 YDEGEE. Germline trimming cut 3 bases from V and 6 bases from J; bases unmatched to any gene: 8. The CDR3 sequence: CASSSRLAGGRGNEQFF. The DNA of the CDR3 is TGTGCCAGCAGCTCTCGACTAGCGGGGGGGCGAGGCAATGAGCAGTTCTTC.

The chain recombines TRBV5-5 with TRBJ1-5, with a tentative D call TRBD1 (6 bases). The V end lost 5 bases, the J end lost 4 bases, and 13 bases lay between the germline ends. Germline V lookup: CDR1 SGHKS, CDR2 YYEKEE (reference sequence). The CDR3 is 14 residues long. The CDR3 loop is CASRPGVGNQPQHF. The CDR3 DNA reads as TGTGCCAGCAGGCCAGGGGTCGGTAATCAGCCCCAGCATTTT.

This rearrangement joins TRBV27 to TRBJ2-3; D gene unclear. This CDR3 contains 12 residues. CDR1 is MNHEY and CDR2 is SMNVEV in the germline V gene (reference sequence). With 6 bases removed from V and 0 bases from J, the gap between germline ends came to 4 bases. The CDR3, as DNA: TGTGCCAGCAGCAGGAGCACAGATACGCAGTATTTT. Its protein product is CASSRSTDTQYF.

The chain recombines TRBV5-1 with TRBJ1-1, with D perhaps TRBD1 (6 bases). Looked up from germline, CDR1 is SGHRS and CDR2 is YFSETQ. The CDR3 spans 14 residues. V lost 3 bases, J lost 0 bases, and 9 bases lay in between. The CDR3 DNA reads as TGCGCCAGCAGCTCGACAGGAATGAACACTGAAGCTTTCTTT. Translated: CASSSTGMNTEAFF.

This rearrangement joins TRBV7-2 to TRBJ2-4, with D perhaps TRBD2 (5 bases). CDR3 length: 12 residues. CDR1 and CDR2 from the germline V gene are SGHTA and FQGNSA. The V and J ends lost 5 bases and 6 bases respectively, with 8 bases between them. The CDR3 loop reads CASSEGRNIQYF. The CDR3 bases are TGTGCCAGCAGCGAAGGGAGAAACATTCAGTACTTC.

V gene TRBV14 combines with J gene TRBJ1-1; D call uncertain. The germline gives CDR1 SGHDN, CDR2 FVKESK. The CDR3 is 13 amino acids. V lost 6 bases and J lost 5, with 13 bases in between. CDR3: CASRADGQTEAFF. The CDR3, as DNA: TGTGCCAGCAGGGCGGATGGTCAAACTGAAGCTTTCTTT.

The chain carries TRBV19 and TRBJ2-2; 14 nucleotides line up with TRBD2. The germline V gene has CDR1 LNHDA and CDR2 SQIVND (reference sequence). The J segment lost 5 bases and the V segment lost 3 bases, leaving 8 bases of the junction unmatched. The CDR3 contains 18 residues. The CDR3 nucleotides are TGTGCCAGTAGTATCCCCCGACTAGCGGGAGGGAGGACCGGGGAGCTGTTTTTT. Translation: CASSIPRLAGGRTGELFF. The whole variable domain, remainder taken from reference TRBV19 and TRBJ2-2, is DGGITQSPKYLFRKEGQNVTLSCEQNLNHDAMYWYRQDPGQGLRLIYYSQIVNDFQKGDIAEGYSVSREKKESFPLTVTSAQKNPTAFYLCASSIPRLAGGRTGELFFGEGSRLTVL.

In this sample, this clone turned up a few times. The chain couples TRBV27 to TRBJ1-6, with TRBD1 identical over 8 bases. CDR3 length: 15 residues. The germline V gene has CDR1 MNHEY and CDR2 SMNVEV (reference sequence). The V gene end was trimmed by 5 bases and the J gene end by 7 bases; junction bases not matched to a gene: 7. The CDR3 nucleotides are TGTGCCAGCAGTCCAGGACAGGGAGTGAATTCACCCCTCCACTTT. Protein sequence: CASSPGQGVNSPLHF.

This chain uses TRBV20-1 with TRBJ2-7, with 8 nucleotides matching TRBD1. The ends lost 3 bases at V and 4 bases at J; junction bases unmatched: 5. CDR3 length: 13 amino acids. CDR1 is DFQATT and CDR2 is SNEGSKA in the germline V gene (reference sequence). CDR3 in DNA: TGCAGTGCTAGTCCCAGGGGGCTATACGAGCAGTACTTC. Translating it yields CSASPRGLYEQYF.

This clone was recorded once. V gene TRBV29-1 combines with J gene TRBJ2-4; TRBD2 might be the D (6 bases). Germline-derived CDR1 and CDR2 are SQVTM and ANQGSEA. The ends were cut back, 3 bases at V and 9 bases at J, with 6 bases in the middle. The CDR3 spans 10 residues. The CDR3 DNA follows: TGCAGCGTTGAGGAGGGCATTCAGTACTTC. Its protein is CSVEEGIQYF. The whole variable domain, remainder taken from reference TRBV29-1 and TRBJ2-4, is SAVISQKPSRDICQRGTSLTIQCQVDSQVTMMFWYRQQPGQSLTLIATANQGSEATYESGFVIDKFPISRPNLTFSTLTVSNMSPEDSSIYLCSVEEGIQYFGAGTRLSVL.

The chain is built from TRBV4-3 and TRBJ2-1, with 9 bases lining up with TRBD2. Trimming cost V 0 bases and J 10 bases; bases outside gene matches: 4. CDR1 is LGHNA, CDR2 YSLEER, per germline. This CDR3 comprises 14 residues. This chain's CDR3 is CASSQDPLAGEQFF. In DNA form, the CDR3 reads TGCGCCAGCAGCCAAGATCCCCTAGCGGGAGAGCAGTTCTTC.

V and J are TRBV4-1 and TRBJ2-2, with 11 bases fitting TRBD2. The CDR3 is made up of 17 amino acids. Germline loops: CDR1 MGHRA, CDR2 YSYEKL. V gave up 1 base and J gave up 2 bases; unmatched junction bases: 3. CDR3: CASSQVLAGANTGELFF. The CDR3 region has the DNA TGCGCCAGCAGCCAAGTACTAGCGGGAGCAAACACCGGGGAGCTGTTTTTT.

This rearrangement joins TRBV10-3 to TRBJ2-5, with TRBD2 identical over 7 bases. This CDR3 spans 14 amino acids. V dropped 6 bases and J dropped 1; count of bases not matched to a gene: 5. Germline-derived CDR1 and CDR2 are ENHRY and SYGVKD. The CDR3 DNA reads TGTGCCATCAGGGGCGGGAGTAGCCAAGAGACCCAGTACTTC. Protein product: CAIRGGSSQETQYF.

Comment on this clone: One end of the junction varies from germline; a read error may be responsible. The genes are TRBV5-4 and TRBJ2-1; 8 bases are shared with TRBD2. Germline lookup yields CDR1 SGHNT and CDR2 YYREEE (reference sequence). This CDR3 has 13 amino acids. The CDR3 loop reads CASSLYSGNSPIF. DNA for the CDR3: TGTGCCAGCAGCTTGTATAGCGGGAATTCCCCGATCTTC.

The chain combines TRBV6-4 with TRBJ2-2, with TRBD2 matching 9 bases. The J segment lost 3 bases and the V segment lost 0 bases, leaving 11 bases of the junction unmatched. This CDR3 comprises 19 residues. CDR1 is MRHNA and CDR2 is SNTAGT in the germline V gene. CDR3 coding DNA: TGTGCCAGCAGTGACTCGAGTATTTCGCGGGAGGGCCACACCGGGGAGCTGTTTTTT. Its protein is CASSDSSISREGHTGELFF.

This clone is a singleton in its sample. The chain couples TRBV7-2 to TRBJ1-2, with TRBD1 matching 7 bases. Trimming took 5 bases from V and 4 from J; bases not matched to a gene: 10. From germline, CDR1 is SGHTA and CDR2 FQGNSA. CDR3 length: 15 residues. The CDR3 DNA is TGTGCCAGCAGCGTGAACCGGGACAGCCTCTATGGCTACACCTTC. It yields the protein CASSVNRDSLYGYTF.

This clone appeared a single time. The J gene is TRBJ1-1, the V gene TRBV5-1; unclear D gene. CDR1 SGHRS and CDR2 YFSETQ come from the germline V gene. The CDR3 is 16 residues long. Trimming removed 4 bases at V and 0 bases at J, with 16 bases between. The CDR3 DNA follows: TGCGCCAGCAGCAGAGACGGAGTAATCATGAACACTGAAGCTTTCTTT. Protein: CASSRDGVIMNTEAFF.

The chain employs TRBV19 and TRBJ1-1; TRBD1 is a possible D gene (6 bases). The germline gives CDR1 LNHDA, CDR2 SQIVND (reference sequence). The CDR3 is made up of 16 amino acids. Deletions cut 3 bases from V and 2 bases from J, with 16 bases between. The DNA of the CDR3 is TGTGCCAGTAGTATTGGGCAGGGGCTACTCAACACTGAAGCTTTCTTT. Translation gives CASSIGQGLLNTEAFF.

The CDR3 coding sequence is TGTGCCAGTAGTAGGGTACAGGGGAGCGGAACCGGGGAGCTGTTTTTT. Translating it yields CASSRVQGSGTGELFF. This chain uses TRBV19 with TRBJ2-2; the match to TRBD1 covers 7 bases. Germline V gene lookup returns CDR1 LNHDA and CDR2 SQIVND (reference sequence). V lost 4 bases, J lost 5 bases, and 10 bases stayed unmatched. The CDR3 spans 16 residues.

This clone appeared a single time. The genes are TRBV25-1 and TRBJ1-4; D ambiguous. There are 13 residues in the CDR3. CDR1 is MGHDK, CDR2 SYGVNS, per germline. The V gene lost 1 base and the J gene lost 11 bases, with 11 bases spanning the gap. The CDR3 DNA is TGTGCCAGCAGTGAATGGGCGGAGGCGAAACTGTTTTTT. Its translation is CASSEWAEAKLFF. Supplemented by reference TRBV25-1 and TRBJ1-4, the full variable domain reads EADIYQTPRYLVIGTGKKITLECSQTMGHDKMYWYQQDPGMELHLIHYSYGVNSTEKGDLSSESTVSRIRTEHFPLTLESARPSHTSQYLCASSEWAEAKLFFGSGTQLSVL.